This T cell receptor (beta chain) was found in a study of T cell responses to AZD1222 COVID-19 vaccine. Findings and caveats of the study: Researchers took repertoire samples only after the peak T cell response had come. The CD4 TCRs associated with vaccination extended across spike and predominated at 160-218 and 743-854.

Germline trimming cut 4 bases from V and 7 bases from J; bases unmatched to any gene: 8. The CDR3 sequence is 15 residues long. Germline V gene data show CDR1 as LGHDT and CDR2 as YNNKEL (reference sequence). Remarks on this clone: No antigen is known for it.

The method was immunoSEQ multiplex PCR; TCRdb's version includes in-frame clones alone and lacks a portion of them. The data contain about 79,000 clones, 80% of them seen just once; the ten biggest clones take up about 20%. The sequencing used peripheral blood, collected on day 0 of AZD1222 vaccination. The clonotype originates from an adult in good health. The genes are TRBV3-1 (or the pseudogene TRBV3-2) and TRBJ1-2; TRBD1 agrees at 11 bases. CDR3 amino acids: CASSPSGQGALGYTF. The CDR3 nucleotides are TGTGCCAGCAGCCCCTCCGGACAGGGGGCGCTTGGCTACACCTTC.